This is a list of T cell receptor beta chains from one sample in a study of monozygotic twins with inflammatory bowel disease. TCRdb re-called the 5' RACE reads; every CDR3 protein appears as one record, without DNA. The repertoire table contains some 150,000 distinct CDR3 sequences. Sequencing used blood. These receptors all stem from a human donor with ulcerative colitis or Crohn's disease, or a healthy co-twin of an affected twin (not recorded which). Each CDR3 is given with its conserved first and last residue.

CDR3: CASSLKDWDTQYF
V: TRBV11-3
J: TRBJ2-3

CDR3: CASSSDINSPLHF
V: TRBV7-3
J: TRBJ1-6

CDR3: CSATRLARTRYEQYF
V: TRBV20-1
J: TRBJ2-7

CDR3: CASSYSPSGTYEQYF
V: TRBV6-5
J: TRBJ2-7

CDR3: CASSGGQGGWPQHF
V: TRBV5-5
J: TRBJ1-5

CDR3: CATETKSNTEAFF
V: TRBV15
J: TRBJ1-1

CDR3: CASSRSTGLGSGNTIYF
V: TRBV3-1
J: TRBJ1-3

CDR3: CASSFPGDQETQYF
V: TRBV11-2
J: TRBJ2-5

CDR3: CASSHLISGTPNQPQHF
V: TRBV4-1
J: TRBJ1-5

CDR3: CATSDPTGSESYTF
V: TRBV24-1
J: TRBJ1-2

CDR3: CASSDRDRGRYTF
V: TRBV25-1
J: TRBJ1-2

CDR3: CASSPGLALEQYF
V: TRBV14
J: TRBJ2-7

CDR3: CASSTDRGDAEAFF
V: TRBV19
J: TRBJ1-1

CDR3: CASSLGTGDLLTNEKLFF
V: TRBV5-1
J: TRBJ1-4

CDR3: CASRQGGTTHSSGNTIYF
V: TRBV6-2/TRBV6-3
J: TRBJ1-3

CDR3: CASSSFASGDEQYF
V: TRBV7-3
J: TRBJ2-7

CDR3: CSATTSGPQETQYF
V: TRBV20-1
J: TRBJ2-5

CDR3: CASSWDKYGYTF
V: TRBV5-1
J: TRBJ1-2

CDR3: CASSSGGHRNEKLFF
V: TRBV7-8
J: TRBJ1-4

CDR3: CASGSPLGQVNSPLHF
V: TRBV12-5
J: TRBJ1-6

CDR3: CASSGRGSYEQYF
V: TRBV2
J: TRBJ2-7

CDR3: CASSPGQDGYTF
V: TRBV5-1
J: TRBJ1-2

CDR3: CASNPRGVLVKLFF
V: TRBV28
J: TRBJ1-4

CDR3: CASSQTSGSSYEQYF
V: TRBV7-2
J: TRBJ2-7

CDR3: CASSLTTGVYGYTF
V: TRBV7-2
J: TRBJ1-2

CDR3: CSAWANTEAFF
V: TRBV20-1
J: TRBJ1-1

CDR3: CASSPWRAGELFF
V: TRBV7-2
J: TRBJ2-2

CDR3: CASSRGRNYNEQFF
V: TRBV7-2
J: TRBJ2-1

CDR3: CATSEPGQGPYNEQFF
V: TRBV24-1
J: TRBJ2-1

CDR3: CASRRGTSRETQYF
V: TRBV10-2
J: TRBJ2-5

CDR3: CASRDLTGEQETQYF
V: TRBV2
J: TRBJ2-5

CDR3: CASSPRAGGAHNEQFF
V: TRBV9
J: TRBJ2-1

CDR3: CASSLASRGHNEQYF
V: TRBV7-2
J: TRBJ2-7

CDR3: CASSFSGKHEQYF
V: TRBV12-3/TRBV12-4
J: TRBJ2-7

CDR3: CASSQTDRLAEAFF
V: TRBV5-1
J: TRBJ1-1

CDR3: CASSPTGFGNTIYF
V: TRBV12-3/TRBV12-4
J: TRBJ1-3

CDR3: CASSQTRWTEAFF
V: TRBV11-2
J: TRBJ1-1

CDR3: CSARKFRRDSWEANYGYTF
V: TRBV20-1
J: TRBJ1-2

CDR3: CASSRTPRMDTQYF
V: TRBV28
J: TRBJ2-3

CDR3: CASSLGTSANYEQYF
V: TRBV7-2
J: TRBJ2-7

CDR3: CASSFATLAVYEQFF
V: TRBV7-9
J: TRBJ2-1

CDR3: CSAFRDRPSYEQYF
V: TRBV20-1
J: TRBJ2-7

CDR3: CASSSGMNTEAFF
V: TRBV5-6
J: TRBJ1-1